The entry below gives a single T cell receptor beta chain sequence along with its context. Qualities for individual bases were not recorded, and no much larger clone is one base off. For TCR profiling, total RNA from no fewer than 10,000 sorted tetramer+ CD8 T cells was reverse transcribed into cDNA. CDR3 regions were PCR-amplified with primers annealing to V and J regions, and unique molecular identifiers were added to track templates. Profiling of the TCRalpha and TCRbeta chains was done on the immunoSEQ platform, including the sequencing and error-correction standards of that platform. Concerning the study's data processing: Clonal copy numbers were corrected for sequencing and PCR errors, and CDR3s were defined per IMGT conventions. Only productive rearrangements were analyzed, using immunoSEQ Analyzer versions 2.0 and 3.0, with gene-pairing frequencies processed further in Microsoft Excel. Circos plots were used to visualize V-J pairings, and MEME together with a custom motifSearch program was used to find CDR3 motifs. The probability of generation of TCR sequences was calculated using the OLGA algorithm. A clonotype seen at both visits was called persistent, a clonotype seen only at the acute visit was called nonpersistent, and a clonotype seen only at convalescence was called de novo. A public TCR was defined as an amino acid clonotype used by more than one donor. As stored in TCRdb, this immuneACCESS dataset retains in-frame rearrangements with V and J assigned. A fraction of the clones does not appear; measured against another copy, unresolved V genes explain less than half of the discrepancy, and the remainder lacks a known reason. That table furnishes V, J and clone size, whereas the DNA furnished D and trimming. This sample gives around 2,500 clones in total; 68% of them show up just once. Clones ranked in the top ten supply approximately 50% of the sample.

The CDR3 measures 15 amino acids from cysteine to phenylalanine. CDR3 DNA only is kept here, 45 bases in frame from base 1. Deletion took 3 bases off V and 10 bases off J, with a span of 24 bases between the germline ends. As encoded in the germline V gene, CDR1 is SQVTM while CDR2 is ANQGSEA. Taken with the paper, the label for time point translates to: acute infectious mononucleosis, at clinical presentation within 2 weeks of symptom onset (visit 1). The study tracked CD8 T cell responses to two immunodominant EBV epitopes, BRLF1 109 (YVL-BR) and BMLF1 280 (GLC-BM), over primary infection. A positive serum heterophile antibody test together with EBV viral capsid antigen-specific IgM pointed to primary EBV infection. Total CD8 T cells were first enriched from PBMCs by magnetic positive selection (MACS). A FACSAria III was used to sort live CD3+ CD8+ tetramer+ cells to a purity above 85%. Cells were sorted with a PE-conjugated tetramer loaded with the BMLF1 280-288 peptide. After tetramer sorting, TCR repertoires of EBV epitope-specific CD8 T cells were deep-sequenced directly ex vivo at acute infection and at convalescence. The donors were a few individuals between 18 and 29 years old who had clinical acute infectious mononucleosis along with laboratory evidence of primary EBV infection. Heparinized peripheral blood was collected once when donors presented clinically with mononucleosis symptoms and a second time roughly 6 months afterward. PBMCs were isolated by Ficoll-Paque density gradient centrifugation.

This specimen comes from a study of blood T cell repertoires in acute mononucleosis (dated by TCRdb to 2018 to 2021). With respect to the entire study: Acute-phase samples, representing the primary response, were taken within 2 weeks of symptom onset. The mean blood EBV load was around 4 log10 genome copies per million B cells in acute infection and about 2.5 at convalescence. In acute infection, YVL-BR-specific cells made up a mean of roughly 2% of blood CD8 T cells and GLC-BM-specific cells made up a mean of roughly 0.99%. Summary of the overall study and its limitations: Because only a fraction of each donor's blood was analyzed, sampling error might partly explain the low overlap between acute and convalescent clonotypes. The cohort comprised only three donors, so group averages rested on very few individuals. Only around 9.1% of unique acute clonotypes persisted into convalescence, yet these made up most of the response; new diverse de novo clonotypes seemingly replaced the rest. Both chains seemed to play a part in GLC-BM selection, with public TCRbeta motifs on BV14-BJ2 and BV20-BJ1 appearing together with a TCRalpha motif on AV5-AJ31.

This sequence originates from a woman aged 18-29 years with infectious mononucleosis caused by EBV. The V gene is TRBV29-1 and the J gene is TRBJ1-2; the D region possibly corresponds to TRBD1 (5 bases align). The sample consisted of EBV GLC epitope tetramer+ CD8+ T cells sorted from PBMCs, taken during acute infectious mononucleosis. The cell subset or site label for this specimen denotes: CD8 T cells binding tetramer with EBV BMLF1 280-288 peptide (GLC-BM). The DNA sequence follows: TGCAGCGTTGACGACAGTGGGCACGTTTTTAATGTCTACACCTTC. Its product reads: CSVDDSGHVFNVYTF.